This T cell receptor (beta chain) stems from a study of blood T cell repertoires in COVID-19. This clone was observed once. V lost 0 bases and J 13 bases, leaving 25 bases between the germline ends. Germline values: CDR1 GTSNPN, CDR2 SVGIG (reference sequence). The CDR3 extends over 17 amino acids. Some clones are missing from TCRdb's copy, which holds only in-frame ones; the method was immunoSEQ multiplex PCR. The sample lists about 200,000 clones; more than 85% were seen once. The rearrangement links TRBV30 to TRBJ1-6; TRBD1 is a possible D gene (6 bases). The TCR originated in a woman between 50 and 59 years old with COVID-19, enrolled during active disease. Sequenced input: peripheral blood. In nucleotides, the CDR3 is TGTGCCTGGAGTGTATTCCCCATATCCGGGACACTTTCTCCCCTCCACTTT. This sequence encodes CAWSVFPISGTLSPLHF.